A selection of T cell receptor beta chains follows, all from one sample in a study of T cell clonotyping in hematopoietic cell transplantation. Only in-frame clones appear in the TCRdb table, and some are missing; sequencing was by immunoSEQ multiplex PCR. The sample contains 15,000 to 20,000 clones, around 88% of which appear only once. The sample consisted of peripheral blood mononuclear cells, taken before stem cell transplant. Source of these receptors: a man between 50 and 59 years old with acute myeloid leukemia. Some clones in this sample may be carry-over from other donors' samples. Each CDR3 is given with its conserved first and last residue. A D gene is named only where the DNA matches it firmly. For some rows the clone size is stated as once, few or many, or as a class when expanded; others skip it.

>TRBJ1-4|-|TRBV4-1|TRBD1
TGCGCCAGCAGCCAACGGACAGGGGATGAAAAACTGTTTTTT
CASSQRTGDEKLFF
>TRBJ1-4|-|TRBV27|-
TGTGCCAGCAGTTCCCCCCCAGAAAAACTGTTTTTT
CASSSPPEKLFF
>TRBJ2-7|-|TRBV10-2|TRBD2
TGCGCCAGCAGTGAGACTAGCGGGGGGGCATACGAGCAGTACTTC
CASSETSGGAYEQYF
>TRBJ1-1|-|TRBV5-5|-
TGTGCCAGCAGCTGGGCCCGGGGCACTGAAGCTTTCTTT
CASSWARGTEAFF
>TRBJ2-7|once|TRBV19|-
TGTGCCAGTACCCCCCGCCAGGGGACCTACGAGCAGTACTTC
CASTPRQGTYEQYF
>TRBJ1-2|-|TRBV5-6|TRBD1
TGTGCCACCACTGGACAGGTTCCCCACTATGGCTACACCTTC
CATTGQVPHYGYTF
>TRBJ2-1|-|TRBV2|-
TGTGCCAGCAGACCATGGGTGAGGGAGCAGTTCTTC
CASRPWVREQFF
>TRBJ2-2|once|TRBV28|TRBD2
TGTGCCAGCAGTCCGACGGGACTAGCGGGGGCCCTTTTTCCCGGGGAGCTGTTTTTT
CASSPTGLAGALFPGELFF
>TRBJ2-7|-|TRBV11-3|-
TGTGCCAGCAGCTTGGGGACCAGACCCTACGAGCAGTACTTC
CASSLGTRPYEQYF
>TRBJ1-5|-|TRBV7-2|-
TGTGCCAGCAGCTTAGATCCCGTCGAGCCCCAGCATTTT
CASSLDPVEPQHF
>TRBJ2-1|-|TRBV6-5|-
TGTGCCAGCAGTTACTCGACGTCAGGCGAGCAGTTCTTC
CASSYSTSGEQFF
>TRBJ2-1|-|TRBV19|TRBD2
TGTGCCAGTAGTATAGGGGGACTAGCCAACGAGCAGTTCTTC
CASSIGGLANEQFF
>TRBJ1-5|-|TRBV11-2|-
TGTGCCAGCAGCCCGGGGGGGCGCGGTCAGCCCCAGCATTTT
CASSPGGRGQPQHF
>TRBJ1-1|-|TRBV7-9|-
TGTGCCAGCGTAGCGAACCCGACCAAGGGGGCTTTCTTT
CASVANPTKGAFF
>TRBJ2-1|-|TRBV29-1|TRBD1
TGCAGCGTCCCCGGGACAGTCTACAATGAGCAGTTCTTC
CSVPGTVYNEQFF
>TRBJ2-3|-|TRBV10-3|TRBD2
TGTGCCATCAGAGATACCGGGACTAGTGAAACAGATACGCAGTATTTT
CAIRDTGTSETDTQYF
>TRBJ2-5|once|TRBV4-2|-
TGTGCCAGCAGCCAGATCGGTATAGTCGAGACCCAGTACTTC
CASSQIGIVETQYF
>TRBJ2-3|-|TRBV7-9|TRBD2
TGTGCCAGCAGCCTCCGGACTAGCGGGACCACAGATACGCAGTATTTT
CASSLRTSGTTDTQYF
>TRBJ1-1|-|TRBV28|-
TGTGCCAGCAGGAACCCGGGACCGTACACTGAAGCTTTCTTT
CASRNPGPYTEAFF
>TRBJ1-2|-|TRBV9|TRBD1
TGTGCCACCAACGGGGAGGGGGCAAGCTATGGCTACACCTTC
CATNGEGASYGYTF
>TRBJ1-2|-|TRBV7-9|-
TGTGCCAGCAGCTTAGCGCCCTCCCCACGCTATGGCTACACCTTC
CASSLAPSPRYGYTF
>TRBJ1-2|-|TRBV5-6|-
TGTGCCAGCAGCACCGGGTTTAACTATGGCTACACCTTC
CASSTGFNYGYTF
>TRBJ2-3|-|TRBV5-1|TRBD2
TGCGCCAGCAGCACGGGACTAGCAGGGGATACGCAGTATTTT
CASSTGLAGDTQYF
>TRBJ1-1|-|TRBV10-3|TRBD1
TGTGCCATCAGTGACCCGAGAGGGGGCCCCTACACTGAAGCTTTCTTT
CAISDPRGGPYTEAFF
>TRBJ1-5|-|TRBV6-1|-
TGTGCCAGCATTAAAAGTGGGGGGTATGTTCAGCCCCAGCATTTT
CASIKSGGYVQPQHF
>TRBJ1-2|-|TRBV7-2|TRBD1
TGTGCCAGCAGCCCCTGGACAGGGGGCGATGGCTACACCTTC
CASSPWTGGDGYTF
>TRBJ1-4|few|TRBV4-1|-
TGCGCCAGCAGCCAAGTTGCCCGAGGGGAAAAACTGTTTTTT
CASSQVARGEKLFF
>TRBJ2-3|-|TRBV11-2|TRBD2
TGTGCCAGCAGCTTCACCGGGACTAACACAGATACGCAGTATTTT
CASSFTGTNTDTQYF
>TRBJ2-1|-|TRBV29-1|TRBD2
TGCAGCGTTGCCGGGGTGCGGGGGAATGAGCAGTTCTTC
CSVAGVRGNEQFF
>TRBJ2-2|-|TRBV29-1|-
TGCAGCGTCCAAGGGACCGGGGAGCTGTTTTTT
CSVQGTGELFF
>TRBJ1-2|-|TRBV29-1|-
TGCAGCGTTGTCGGGAGGCCTGGCTACACCTTC
CSVVGRPGYTF
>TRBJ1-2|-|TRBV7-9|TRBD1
TGTGCCAGCAGCTTCAATCCGGGACAGGGAACTAATGGCTACACCTTC
CASSFNPGQGTNGYTF
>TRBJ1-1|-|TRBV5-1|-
TGCGCCAGCAGCTCGGATGAGGGAGGCGGGGGAACTGAAGCTTTCTTT
CASSSDEGGGGTEAFF
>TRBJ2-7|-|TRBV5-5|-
TGTGCCAGCAGCCAAGGGCCGGAGGACTCCTACGAGCAGTACTTC
CASSQGPEDSYEQYF
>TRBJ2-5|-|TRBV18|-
TGTGCCAGCTCACCATCCTCTTCAGCGCTGGAGACCCAGTACTTC
CASSPSSSALETQYF
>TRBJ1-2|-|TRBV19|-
TGTGCCAGTCCTCTCTCTCATGGCTACACCTTC
CASPLSHGYTF
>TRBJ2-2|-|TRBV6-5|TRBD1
TGTGCCAGCAGTTACTCTACACAGGGGACCGGGGAGCTGTTTTTT
CASSYSTQGTGELFF
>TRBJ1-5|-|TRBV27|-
TGTGCCAGCGGCCCGGACAAGCCCCAGCATTTT
CASGPDKPQHF
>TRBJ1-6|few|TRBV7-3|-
TGTGCCAGCAGCTTAAGAGGCGGAGGGAGTCATTCACCCCTCCACTTT
CASSLRGGGSHSPLHF
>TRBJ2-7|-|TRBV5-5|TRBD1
TGTGCCAGCAGCTTGGCCTTTTCGGGACAGGGGCACTACGAGCAGTACTTC
CASSLAFSGQGHYEQYF
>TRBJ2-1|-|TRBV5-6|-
TGTGCCAGCAGCCTATCCAGTGAGCAGTTCTTC
CASSLSSEQFF
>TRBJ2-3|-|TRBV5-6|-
TGTGCCAGCAGCTTGATGAGAGCCGGAGATACGCAGTATTTT
CASSLMRAGDTQYF